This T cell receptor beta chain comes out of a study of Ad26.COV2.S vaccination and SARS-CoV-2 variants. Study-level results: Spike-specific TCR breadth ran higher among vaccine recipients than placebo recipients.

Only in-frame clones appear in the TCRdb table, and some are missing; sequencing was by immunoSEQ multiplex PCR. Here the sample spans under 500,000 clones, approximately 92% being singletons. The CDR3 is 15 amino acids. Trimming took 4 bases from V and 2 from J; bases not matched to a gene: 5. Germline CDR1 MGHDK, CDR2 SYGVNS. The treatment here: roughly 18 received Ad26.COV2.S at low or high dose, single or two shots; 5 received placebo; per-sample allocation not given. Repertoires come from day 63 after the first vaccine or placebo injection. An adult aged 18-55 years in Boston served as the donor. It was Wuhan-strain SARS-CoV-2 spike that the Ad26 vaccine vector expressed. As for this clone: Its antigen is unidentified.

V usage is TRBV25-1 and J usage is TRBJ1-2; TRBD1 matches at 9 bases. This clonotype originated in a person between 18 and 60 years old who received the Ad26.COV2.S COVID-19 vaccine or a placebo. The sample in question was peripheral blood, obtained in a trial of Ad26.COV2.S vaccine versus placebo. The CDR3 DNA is TGTGCCAGCAGTGGCCATGGACAGGGGAACTATGGCTACACCTTC. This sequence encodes CASSGHGQGNYGYTF.